These 17 T cell receptor beta chains came from one sample sequenced in a study of blood T cell repertoires in COVID-19. Profiled with immunoSEQ multiplex PCR; TCRdb holds only in-frame clones, not every one. The sample shows more than 200,000 clones, 89% of them seen only once. The material sequenced was PBMCs or T cells enriched from blood (not recorded which). All receptors come from a woman aged 30 to 39 with acute COVID-19.

The chain combines TRBV9 with TRBJ2-2, with a tentative D call TRBD1 (6 bases). There are 14 residues in the CDR3. Between the trimmed V and J ends, which lost 4 bases and 4 bases, there was a span of 11 bases. The germline V gene has CDR1 SGDLS and CDR2 YYNGEE. CDR3 amino acids: CASSLRTATGELFF. CDR3 sequence (DNA): TGTGCCAGCAGCCTAAGGACAGCCACCGGGGAGCTGTTTTTT.

The chain links TRBV6-5 to TRBJ2-1; possibly TRBD2 for D (5 bases). CDR1 is MNHEY and CDR2 is SVGAGI in the germline V gene. V shed 2 bases and J shed 7 bases, with 6 bases lying between them. This CDR3 spans 12 amino acids. This CDR3 is CASSYRENEQFF. CDR3 nucleotide sequence: TGTGCCAGCAGTTACCGGGAAAATGAGCAGTTCTTC.

The genes are TRBV18 and TRBJ1-6; 7 nucleotides agree with TRBD1. Germline CDR1 reads KGHSH; CDR2 reads LQKENI. The CDR3 is made up of 18 amino acids. V lost 5 bases to trimming and J lost 0 bases; unmatched junction nucleotides: 10. The CDR3 sequence is CASSRDSHSSSYNSPLHF. CDR3 coding DNA: TGTGCCAGCTCAAGGGACAGTCACTCCAGCTCCTATAATTCACCCCTCCACTTT.

This chain joins TRBV5-4 and TRBJ1-1; TRBD1 aligns across 9 bases. CDR3 length equals 13 residues. In germline, CDR1 is SGHNT, CDR2 YYREEE (reference sequence). V lost 0 bases, J lost 7 bases, and 1 base stayed unmatched. Here the CDR3 DNA reads TGTGCCAGCAGCTTGGGGGGACAGGGTGAAGCTTTCTTT. Amino acid sequence: CASSLGGQGEAFF.

Comments on this clone: Germline and junction disagree at one end, which may indicate a read error. The chain couples TRBV6-5 to TRBJ2-5, with 14 bases that match TRBD2. Germline V gene lookup returns CDR1 MNHEY and CDR2 SVGAGI. CDR3 length equals 15 residues. The CDR3 DNA follows: TGTGCCAGCAGCGCGACTAGCGGGGGGGCATTTTTTATGCACTTC. It yields the protein CASSATSGGAFFMHF.

This clone has just one count. The chain is built from TRBV10-3 and TRBJ1-6; the D gene is possibly TRBD1 (5 bases). The V gene's germline CDR1 is ENHRY and CDR2 SYGVKD. The CDR3 totals 15 residues. V lost 0 bases and J lost 5, with 8 bases in between. For the CDR3, the DNA is TGTGCCATCAGTGAGTCGTCAGGGCATAATTCACCCCTCCACTTT. This sequence encodes CAISESSGHNSPLHF.

This clone was seen once. The chain combines TRBV2 with TRBJ1-6; unclear D gene. Trimming took off 1 base at V and 7 bases at J, with 8 bases between the two ends. The CDR3 is 14 residues long. Germline CDR1 and CDR2: SNHLY and FYNNEI. The CDR3 DNA sequence: TGTGCCAGCAGTGAAGGGGTGACAAATTCACCCCTCCACTTT. Protein product: CASSEGVTNSPLHF. Looking up the rest from reference TRBV2 and TRBJ1-6 gives the full variable domain: EPEVTQTPSHQVTQMGQEVILRCVPISNHLYFYWYRQILGQKVEFLVSFYNNEISEKSEIFDDQFSVERPDGSNFTLKIRSTKLEDSAMYFCASSEGVTNSPLHFGNGTRLTVT.

This clone was counted once. This sequence joins TRBV5-6 and TRBJ1-5; TRBD1 agrees at 8 bases. The germline V gene has CDR1 SGHDT and CDR2 YYEEEE. The CDR3 extends over 15 amino acids. Germline trimming cut 4 bases from V and 2 bases from J; bases unmatched to any gene: 5. CDR3 sequence (DNA): TGTGCCAGCAGCGCGGGGACAGGCGGCAATCAGCCCCAGCATTTT. This codes for CASSAGTGGNQPQHF.

J is TRBJ1-1 and V is TRBV5-4; D gene ambiguous. The germline V and J ends were trimmed by 2 bases and 7 bases, with 12 bases remaining between them. This CDR3 has 13 residues. The germline V gene encodes CDR1 SGHNT and CDR2 YYREEE (reference sequence). The CDR3 DNA reads as TGTGCCAGCAGCTTCGAGGGTTACGGTGAAGCTTTCTTT. It encodes CASSFEGYGEAFF.

The V and J genes are TRBV5-5 and TRBJ2-7; D is undetermined. The germline gives CDR1 SGHKS, CDR2 YYEKEE (reference sequence). This CDR3 has 11 amino acids. V dropped 3 bases and J dropped 11 bases, with 12 bases sitting between them. The CDR3 DNA follows: TGTGCCAGCAGCTCGAAGGATACAGAGTACTTC. Translating gives CASSSKDTEYF.

This chain uses TRBV28 with TRBJ1-5; 9 nucleotides align to TRBD1. The CDR3 runs 20 residues. Per germline, CDR1 MDHEN and CDR2 SYDVKM. J gave up 6 bases and V 3 bases, and 21 bases lay outside the gene matches. Written as DNA, the CDR3 is TGTGCCAGCAGTTTTAGGGGACAGGGTGTTTTTTGGCGGTCAGGTCAGCCCCAGCATTTT. Translating gives CASSFRGQGVFWRSGQPQHF.

V and J are TRBV29-1 and TRBJ1-1; D uncertain. The CDR3 runs 12 residues. V lost 4 bases, J lost 0 bases, and 6 bases lay in between. Germline assignment: CDR1 SQVTM and CDR2 ANQGSEA. CDR3 protein: CSVVDLNTEAFF. In nucleotides, the CDR3 is TGCAGCGTTGTGGACTTGAACACTGAAGCTTTCTTT.

The rearrangement uses TRBV7-3 and TRBJ2-7; 9 positions agree with TRBD1. Germline CDR1 reads SGHTA; CDR2 reads FQGTGA. This CDR3 is 14 amino acids long. The V gene end was trimmed by 5 bases and the J gene end by 5 bases; junction bases not matched to a gene: 7. As DNA, the CDR3 is TGTGCCAGCAGCCTGACAGGGGGGGCACACGAGCAGTACTTC. Translated: CASSLTGGAHEQYF.

V gene TRBV21-1 combines with J gene TRBJ2-6; the DNA was not used to check the table's D call, TRBD1. TRBV21-1 constitutes a pseudogene. The CDR3 contains 16 residues. CDR3 nucleotide sequence: TGTGCCAGCAAGGACAGCGCTACTCCTGGGGCCAACGTCCTGACTTTC. Its protein product is CASKDSATPGANVLTF.

The chain couples TRBV7-9 to TRBJ2-1; 14 bases are shared with TRBD2. V trimming: 4 bases; J trimming: 6 bases; junction bases outside the gene matches: 2. CDR1 SEHNR and CDR2 FQNEAQ come from the germline V gene (reference sequence). This CDR3 is 15 amino acids long. CDR3 protein: CASSSGLAGGNEQFF. The DNA for the CDR3 is TGTGCCAGCAGCTCAGGACTAGCGGGGGGCAATGAGCAGTTCTTC.

The rearrangement links TRBV30 to TRBJ1-2; no clear D. Trimming stripped 0 bases from V and 4 bases from J, with 3 bases between. The CDR3 has 11 residues. Looked up from germline, CDR1 is GTSNPN and CDR2 is SVGIG (reference sequence). The CDR3 sequence: CAWSVGYGYTF. CDR3 coding DNA: TGTGCCTGGAGTGTCGGCTATGGCTACACCTTC.

The chain combines TRBV15 with TRBJ1-1; D not resolved. This CDR3 spans 14 amino acids. V shed 1 base and J shed 0 bases, with 6 bases lying between them. The germline CDR1 and CDR2 sequences are LNHNV and YYDKDF (reference sequence). CDR3 in DNA: TGTGCCACCAGCAGAGGTGTATTGAACACTGAAGCTTTCTTT. Translated, it gives CATSRGVLNTEAFF.